Following are 20 T cell receptor beta chains from one sample sequenced in a study of blood T cell repertoires in COVID-19. Method: immunoSEQ multiplex PCR; TCRdb's copy keeps in-frame clones and lacks some. Altogether over 55,000 clones are present, roughly four fifths being singletons, with the ten largest covering roughly 41%. Material for sequencing was peripheral blood. The receptors stem from a human donor in a cohort sampled during active COVID-19.

The chain couples TRBV25-1 to TRBJ1-2, with 9 nucleotides matching TRBD1. With V trimmed by 3 bases and J by 5 bases, 7 bases remained unmatched. Germline V lookup: CDR1 MGHDK, CDR2 SYGVNS. The CDR3 extends over 15 amino acids. The DNA for the CDR3 is TGTGCCAGCAGTGACCCGGGGACAGGGCGTTATGGCTACACCTTC. This codes for CASSDPGTGRYGYTF.

V and J are TRBV28 and TRBJ2-1, with TRBD2 matching 8 bases. The CDR3 runs 17 residues. The germline V gene has CDR1 MDHEN and CDR2 SYDVKM. With 10 bases clipped from V and 7 bases from J, the junction kept 21 bases outside the gene matches. CDR3 nucleotides: TGTGCCACCAACGACGCACGGGGGGGGAGGGGGAGGAATGAGCAGTTCTTC. Protein product: CATNDARGGRGRNEQFF.

This clone was counted only a few times. This chain connects TRBV4-1 to TRBJ2-1; weak D call: TRBD2 (5 bases). Germline CDR1 and CDR2: MGHRA and YSYEKL. The ends were cut back, 3 bases at V and 2 bases at J, with 11 bases in the middle. CDR3 length: 15 residues. The CDR3 bases are TGCGCCAGCAGCCATGGAGCGGCCACCTACAATGAGCAGTTCTTC. This gives the protein CASSHGAATYNEQFF.

The chain uses TRBV28 and TRBJ1-2; the D gene is possibly TRBD1 (5 bases). CDR1 and CDR2 (germline): MDHEN, SYDVKM. The CDR3 runs to 15 residues. Deletions cut 1 base from V and 2 bases from J, with 11 bases between. DNA for the CDR3: TGTGCCAGCAGTTTATACCTAAGACAGAACTATGGCTACACCTTC. Translating gives CASSLYLRQNYGYTF.

This clone was seen a few times. The V and J genes are TRBV11-2 and TRBJ2-7; D remains unclear. V was trimmed by 4 bases and J by 4 bases, leaving 11 bases between them. The CDR3 covers 13 residues. CDR1 and CDR2 from the germline V gene are SGHAT and FQNNGV. The CDR3 coding sequence is TGTGCCAGCAGCTCCCGTAGGAGTTACGAGCAGTACTTC. Translated, it gives CASSSRRSYEQYF.

This chain connects TRBV5-1 to TRBJ2-2; tentatively, D is TRBD1 (5 bases). This CDR3 has 17 residues. Germline V gene data show CDR1 as SGHRS and CDR2 as YFSETQ. Between the trimmed V and J ends, which lost 2 bases and 0 bases, there was a span of 14 bases. This CDR3 is CASSLEPGRANTGELFF. Written as DNA, the CDR3 is TGCGCCAGCAGCTTAGAACCGGGCAGGGCGAACACCGGGGAGCTGTTTTTT.

The chain has TRBV6-4 and TRBJ1-6, with D perhaps TRBD1 (6 bases). CDR3 length: 15 residues. CDR1 is MRHNA and CDR2 is SNTAGT in the germline V gene. V lost 2 bases to trimming and J lost 7 bases, with 12 bases between them. CDR3 bases: TGTGCCAGCAGTGACACAGGGCTAGGGAATTCACCCCTCCACTTT. It translates to CASSDTGLGNSPLHF.

The rearrangement joins TRBV5-5 to TRBJ2-7; D is perhaps TRBD1 (6 bases). Germline V gives CDR1 SGHKS, CDR2 YYEKEE (reference sequence). This CDR3 region has 14 residues. Trimming removed 3 bases at V and 9 bases at J, with 19 bases between. For the CDR3, the DNA is TGTGCCAGCAGCTCCTCCGGGACAAAGAGTGGGCAGTACTTC. Its protein product is CASSSSGTKSGQYF.

The genes are TRBV13 and TRBJ2-7; D is possibly TRBD2 (6 bases). The CDR3 is made up of 14 amino acids. The V end was cut by 5 bases, the J end by 5 bases, with 16 bases between. Germline CDR1 PRHDT, CDR2 FYEKMQ (reference sequence). CDR3 residues: CASSPRRASNEQYF. The CDR3, as DNA: TGTGCCAGCAGCCCGAGGAGGGCGTCCAACGAGCAGTACTTC.

J is TRBJ2-2 and V is TRBV7-9; D possibly corresponds to TRBD2 (5 bases). V was trimmed by 5 bases and J by 3 bases, leaving 13 bases between them. Germline loops: CDR1 SEHNR, CDR2 FQNEAQ (reference sequence). This CDR3 is 15 amino acids long. CDR3 sequence: CASSPGSGYTGELFF. As DNA, the CDR3 is TGTGCCAGCAGCCCGGGGTCCGGGTACACCGGGGAGCTGTTTTTT.

The rearrangement links TRBV28 to TRBJ2-2; 9 bases are a match to TRBD1. Losses at the gene ends were 6 bases for V and 3 bases for J; bases not matched to a gene: 5. The CDR3 totals 15 residues. CDR1 MDHEN and CDR2 SYDVKM come from the germline V gene. CDR3 in amino acids: CASRVTGGYTGELFF. The CDR3 region has the DNA TGTGCCAGCAGGGTGACAGGGGGGTACACCGGGGAGCTGTTTTTT.

The chain employs TRBV28 and TRBJ2-5; TRBD2 might be the D (6 bases). The V gene's germline CDR1 is MDHEN and CDR2 SYDVKM. The V and J ends lost 6 bases and 7 bases respectively, with 18 bases between them. CDR3 size: 14 residues. CDR3 sequence reads: CASRAGLPWATQYF. CDR3 DNA: TGTGCCAGCAGGGCTGGACTACCCTGGGCGACCCAGTACTTC.

The chain carries TRBV9 and TRBJ1-4, with D perhaps TRBD1 (5 bases). The germline V gene encodes CDR1 SGDLS and CDR2 YYNGEE. The CDR3 contains 14 residues. V was cut by 3 bases and J by 1 base, with 7 bases left in between. CDR3 DNA: TGTGCCAGCAGCGCGGGGGGAACTAATGAAAAACTGTTTTTT. It is translated as CASSAGGTNEKLFF.

The chain joins TRBV19 to TRBJ1-4, with 9 bases identical to TRBD1. Germline CDR1 reads LNHDA; CDR2 reads SQIVND (reference sequence). V lost 3 bases, J lost 7 bases, and 9 bases stayed unmatched. CDR3 length equals 16 residues. CDR3 sequence reads: CASSILAGQGREKLFF. The CDR3 DNA sequence: TGTGCCAGTAGTATTCTCGCGGGACAGGGACGTGAAAAACTGTTTTTT.

In its sample, this clone was seen once. This chain connects TRBV11-3 to TRBJ1-4; no definite D call. The CDR3 covers 15 residues. The ends were cut back, 3 bases at V and 4 bases at J, with 12 bases in the middle. Germline assignment: CDR1 SGHNT and CDR2 YENEEA. The CDR3 spells CASSLSESNNEKLFF. The DNA for the CDR3 is TGTGCCAGCAGCTTGAGCGAGAGTAATAATGAAAAACTGTTTTTT.

The rearrangement joins TRBV27 to TRBJ1-2; a possible D gene is TRBD1 (6 bases). CDR1 and CDR2 from the germline V gene are MNHEY and SMNVEV (reference sequence). CDR3 length: 15 residues. V shed 0 bases and J shed 3 bases, with 11 bases lying between them. The CDR3 nucleotides are TGTGCCAGCAGTTTATCGCGGCAGGGGTACTATGGCTACACCTTC. The encoded protein is CASSLSRQGYYGYTF.

The chain carries TRBV18 and TRBJ1-1; 7 positions match TRBD1. Germline lookup yields CDR1 KGHSH and CDR2 LQKENI. J lost 6 bases, V lost 3 bases, and 4 bases had no gene match. The length of the CDR3 is 13 residues. CDR3 DNA sequence: TGTGCCAGCTCACCGGAGAGGGGGCCTGAAGCTTTCTTT. Translation: CASSPERGPEAFF.

The J gene is TRBJ2-6, the V gene TRBV18; D remains ambiguous. The CDR3 is 15 amino acids. Trimming pared 2 bases from V and 0 bases from J, leaving 5 bases between. Germline-derived CDR1 and CDR2 are KGHSH and LQKENI. DNA of the CDR3: TGTGCCAGCTCACCATCGGGCTCTGGGGCCAACGTCCTGACTTTC. The encoded protein is CASSPSGSGANVLTF.

The rearrangement joins TRBV6-2 or TRBV6-3 to TRBJ1-2; D call uncertain. Trimming took 4 bases from V and 7 from J, leaving 7 bases between them. The CDR3 spans 11 residues. Germline CDR1 and CDR2: MNHEY and SVGEGT. The CDR3 region has the DNA TGTGCCAGCAGTTCCTCCTTTGGCTACACCTTC. Its translation: CASSSSFGYTF.

This rearrangement joins TRBV11-3 to TRBJ2-6, with TRBD1 matching 9 bases. Germline V CDR1 and CDR2: SGHNT, YENEEA. J lost 2 bases, V lost 7 bases, and 6 bases had no gene match. The CDR3 contains 16 residues. The CDR3 sequence: CASTDDRGTGANVLTF. The CDR3, as DNA: TGTGCCAGCACAGACGACAGGGGGACTGGGGCCAACGTCCTGACTTTC.